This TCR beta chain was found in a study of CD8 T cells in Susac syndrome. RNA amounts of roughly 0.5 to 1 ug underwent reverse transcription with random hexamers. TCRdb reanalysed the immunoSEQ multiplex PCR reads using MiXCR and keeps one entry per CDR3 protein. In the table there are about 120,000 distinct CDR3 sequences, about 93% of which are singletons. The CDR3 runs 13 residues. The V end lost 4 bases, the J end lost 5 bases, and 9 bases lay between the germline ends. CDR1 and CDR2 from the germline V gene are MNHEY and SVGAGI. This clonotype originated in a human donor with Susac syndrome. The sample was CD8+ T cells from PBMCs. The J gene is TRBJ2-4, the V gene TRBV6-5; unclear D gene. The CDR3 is CASSSPPENIQYF. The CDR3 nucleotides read TGTGCCAGCAGTTCCCCTCCGGAAAACATTCAGTACTTC.